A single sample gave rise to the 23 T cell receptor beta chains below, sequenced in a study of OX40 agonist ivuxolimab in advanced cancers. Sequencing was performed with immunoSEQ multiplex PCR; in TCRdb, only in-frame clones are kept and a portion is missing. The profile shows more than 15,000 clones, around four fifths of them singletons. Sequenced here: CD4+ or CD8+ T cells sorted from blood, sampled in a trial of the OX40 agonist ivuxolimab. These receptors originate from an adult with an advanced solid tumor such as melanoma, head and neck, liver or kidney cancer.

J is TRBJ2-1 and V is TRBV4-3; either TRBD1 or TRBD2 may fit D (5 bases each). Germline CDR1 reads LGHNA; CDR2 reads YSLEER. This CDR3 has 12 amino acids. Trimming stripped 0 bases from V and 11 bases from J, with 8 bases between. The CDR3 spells CASSQDGTQQFF. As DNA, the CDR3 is TGCGCCAGCAGCCAAGATGGGACGCAGCAGTTCTTC.

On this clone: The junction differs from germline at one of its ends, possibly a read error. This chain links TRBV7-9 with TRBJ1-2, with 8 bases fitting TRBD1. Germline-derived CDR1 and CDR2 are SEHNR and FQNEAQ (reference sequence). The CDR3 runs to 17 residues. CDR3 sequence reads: CASTLGSGGYINYGYTF. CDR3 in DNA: TGTGCCAGCACCTTAGGATCAGGGGGCTATATTAACTATGGCTACACCTTC.

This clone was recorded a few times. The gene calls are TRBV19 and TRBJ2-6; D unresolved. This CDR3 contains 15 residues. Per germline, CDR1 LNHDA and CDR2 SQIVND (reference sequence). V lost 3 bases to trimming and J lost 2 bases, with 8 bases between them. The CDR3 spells CASSMVVAGANVLTF. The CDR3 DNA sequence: TGTGCCAGTAGTATGGTCGTAGCTGGGGCCAACGTCCTGACTTTC.

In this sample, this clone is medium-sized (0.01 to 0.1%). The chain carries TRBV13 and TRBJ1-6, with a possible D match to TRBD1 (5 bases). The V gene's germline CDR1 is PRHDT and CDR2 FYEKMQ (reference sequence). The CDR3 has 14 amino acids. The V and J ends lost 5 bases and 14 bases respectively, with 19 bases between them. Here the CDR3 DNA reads TGTGCCAGCAGCCCCCGGGACCCCGAATCGACCCTCCACTTT. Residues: CASSPRDPESTLHF. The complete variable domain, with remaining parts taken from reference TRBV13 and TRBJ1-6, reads AAGVIQSPRHLIKEKRETATLKCYPIPRHDTVYWYQQGPGQDPQFLISFYEKMQSDKGSIPDRFSAQQFSDYHSELNMSSLELGDSALYFCASSPRDPESTLHFGNGTRLTVT.

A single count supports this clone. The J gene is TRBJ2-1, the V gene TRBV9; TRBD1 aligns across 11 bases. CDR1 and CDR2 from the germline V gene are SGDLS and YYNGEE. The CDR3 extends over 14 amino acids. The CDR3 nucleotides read TGTGCGAGCGCCTTTGGGACAGGGGGTATTGAGCAGTTCTTC. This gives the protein CASAFGTGGIEQFF.

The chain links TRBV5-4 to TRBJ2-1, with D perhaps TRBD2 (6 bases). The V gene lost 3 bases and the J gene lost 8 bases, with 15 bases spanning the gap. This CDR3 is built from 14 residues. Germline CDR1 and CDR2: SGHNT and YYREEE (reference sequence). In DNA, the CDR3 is TGTGCCAGCAGCTGGGACTTCGGCGACGATGAGCAGTTCTTC. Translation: CASSWDFGDDEQFF.

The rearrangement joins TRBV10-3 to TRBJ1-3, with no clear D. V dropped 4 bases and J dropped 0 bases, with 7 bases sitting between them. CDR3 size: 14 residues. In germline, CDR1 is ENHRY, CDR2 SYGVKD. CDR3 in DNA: TGTGCCATCAGTGGTGTCGACTCTGGAAACACCATATATTTT. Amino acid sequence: CAISGVDSGNTIYF.

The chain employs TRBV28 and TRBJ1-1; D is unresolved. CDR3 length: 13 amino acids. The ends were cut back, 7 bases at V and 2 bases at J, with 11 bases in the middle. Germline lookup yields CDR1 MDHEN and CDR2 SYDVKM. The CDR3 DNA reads TGTGCCAGCATTCTTCGGGGAAACACTGAAGCTTTCTTT. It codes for CASILRGNTEAFF.

CDR3 DNA sequence: TGCAGCGTTGGGGGGACTAGCACGGAGCAGTACTTC. It translates to CSVGGTSTEQYF. The rearrangement links TRBV29-1 to TRBJ2-7; 9 bases line up with TRBD2. The CDR3 has 12 amino acids. Germline V lookup: CDR1 SQVTM, CDR2 ANQGSEA. V was pared by 4 bases and J by 7 bases, with 5 bases of the junction left unmatched.

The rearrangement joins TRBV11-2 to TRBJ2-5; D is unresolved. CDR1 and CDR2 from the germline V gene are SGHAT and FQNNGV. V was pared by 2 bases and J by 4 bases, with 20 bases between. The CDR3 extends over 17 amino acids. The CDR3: CASSLLYNLEVGETQYF. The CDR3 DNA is TGTGCCAGCAGCTTACTTTACAACTTAGAGGTGGGAGAGACCCAGTACTTC.

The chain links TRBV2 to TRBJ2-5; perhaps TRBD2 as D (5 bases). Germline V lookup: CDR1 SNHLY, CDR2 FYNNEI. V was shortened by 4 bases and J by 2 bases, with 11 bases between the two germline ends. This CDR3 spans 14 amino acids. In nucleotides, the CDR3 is TGTGCCAGCAGTGTCGAGGGATGGCAAGAGACCCAGTACTTC. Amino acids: CASSVEGWQETQYF.

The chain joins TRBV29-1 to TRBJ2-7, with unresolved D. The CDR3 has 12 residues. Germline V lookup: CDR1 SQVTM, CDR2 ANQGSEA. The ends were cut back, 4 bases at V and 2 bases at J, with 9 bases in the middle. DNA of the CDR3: TGCAGCGTTGTTGGGCAGACCTACGAGCAGTACTTC. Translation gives CSVVGQTYEQYF.

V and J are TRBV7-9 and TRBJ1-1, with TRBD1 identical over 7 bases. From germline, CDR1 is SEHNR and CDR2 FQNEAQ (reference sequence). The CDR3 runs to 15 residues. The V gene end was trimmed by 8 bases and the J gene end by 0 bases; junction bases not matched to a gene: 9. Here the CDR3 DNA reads TGTGCCAGCTACTCAGGGGGGGATGTGAACACTGAAGCTTTCTTT. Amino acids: CASYSGGDVNTEAFF.

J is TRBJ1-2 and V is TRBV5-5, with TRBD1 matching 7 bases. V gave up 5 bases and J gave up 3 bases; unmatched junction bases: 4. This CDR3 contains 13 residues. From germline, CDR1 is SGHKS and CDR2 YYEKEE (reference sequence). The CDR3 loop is CASRHTGDYGYTF. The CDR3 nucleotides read TGTGCCAGCAGGCACACAGGGGACTATGGCTACACCTTC.

CDR3 in DNA: TGTGCCAGCAGAAGACTAGCGGGAGTCTACAATGAGCAGTTCTTC. Encoded protein: CASRRLAGVYNEQFF. This chain uses TRBV28 with TRBJ2-1; 12 bases map to TRBD2. The length of the CDR3 is 15 residues. V shed 6 bases, J shed 3 bases, and the junction held 3 bases outside the gene matches. Germline values: CDR1 MDHEN, CDR2 SYDVKM.

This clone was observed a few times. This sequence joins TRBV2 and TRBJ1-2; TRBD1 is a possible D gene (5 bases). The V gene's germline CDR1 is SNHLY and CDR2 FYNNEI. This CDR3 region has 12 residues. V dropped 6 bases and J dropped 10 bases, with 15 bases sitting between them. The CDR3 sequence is CASRGTGNDYTF. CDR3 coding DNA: TGTGCCAGCAGGGGGACCGGCAATGACTACACCTTC.

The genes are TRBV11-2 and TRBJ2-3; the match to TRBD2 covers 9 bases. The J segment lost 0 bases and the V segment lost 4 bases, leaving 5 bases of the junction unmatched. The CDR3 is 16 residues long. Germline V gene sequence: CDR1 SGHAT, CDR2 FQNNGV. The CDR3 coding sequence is TGTGCCAGCAGCTCGCTAGCGGGACCTAGCACAGATACGCAGTATTTT. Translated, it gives CASSSLAGPSTDTQYF.

CDR3 coding DNA: TGTGCCAGCAGTGCCGGACTAGCGGGGACCACCCTTGAGCAGTTCTTC. Protein sequence: CASSAGLAGTTLEQFF. The V gene is TRBV6-1, the J gene TRBJ2-1, with TRBD2 identical over 12 bases. Germline V gives CDR1 MNHNS, CDR2 SASEGT. The CDR3 covers 16 residues. V shed 4 bases and J 9 bases; nucleotides not matched to a gene: 10.

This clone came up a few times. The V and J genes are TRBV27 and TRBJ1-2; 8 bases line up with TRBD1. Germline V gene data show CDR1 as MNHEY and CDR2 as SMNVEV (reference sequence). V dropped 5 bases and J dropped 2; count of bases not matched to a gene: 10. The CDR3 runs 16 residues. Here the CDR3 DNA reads TGTGCCAGCAGTACAAATTTTCGGGACAGGAACTATGGCTACACCTTC. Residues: CASSTNFRDRNYGYTF.

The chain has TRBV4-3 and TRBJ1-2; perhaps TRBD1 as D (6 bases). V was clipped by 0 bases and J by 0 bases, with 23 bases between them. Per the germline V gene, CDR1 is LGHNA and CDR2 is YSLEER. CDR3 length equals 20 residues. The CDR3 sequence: CASSQEMAGLAAGANYGYTF. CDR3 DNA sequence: TGCGCCAGCAGCCAAGAAATGGCTGGGCTGGCAGCAGGGGCTAACTATGGCTACACCTTC.

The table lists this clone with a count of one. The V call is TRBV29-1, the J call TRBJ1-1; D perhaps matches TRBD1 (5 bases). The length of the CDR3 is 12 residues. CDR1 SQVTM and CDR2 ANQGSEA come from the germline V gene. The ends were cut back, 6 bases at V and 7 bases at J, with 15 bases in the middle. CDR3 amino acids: CSVPGARSEAFF. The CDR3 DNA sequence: TGCAGCGTCCCCGGGGCGAGAAGTGAAGCTTTCTTT.

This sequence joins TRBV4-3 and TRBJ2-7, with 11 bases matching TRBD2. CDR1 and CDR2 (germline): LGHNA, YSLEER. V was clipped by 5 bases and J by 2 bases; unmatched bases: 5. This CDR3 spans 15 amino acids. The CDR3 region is CASSLGLAEAYEQYF. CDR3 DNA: TGCGCCAGCAGCTTGGGACTAGCGGAGGCCTACGAGCAGTACTTC.

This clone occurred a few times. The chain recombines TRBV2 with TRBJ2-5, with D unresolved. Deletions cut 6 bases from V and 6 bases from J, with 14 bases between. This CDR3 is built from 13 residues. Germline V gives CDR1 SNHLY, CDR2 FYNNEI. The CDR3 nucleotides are TGTGCCAGCAGGGCTCCGGATCGGCAGACCCAGTACTTC. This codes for CASRAPDRQTQYF.